Sequencing of this T cell receptor (beta chain) was carried out in a study of T cell repertoires in cytomegalovirus infection. The wider study: Public TCR beta signatures were indicative of both CMV infection and a matching HLA type. Study conclusions and caveats: CMV carriers with the relevant HLA were identified by cumulative public TCR beta family frequency. There were HLA-C-restricted CMV-specific TCR beta clonotypes dominating the ex vivo response.

This clonotype has just a few counts. Its antigen is not identified. In TCRdb, the reads were re-called with MiXCR into one record per CDR3 protein. The data contain about 180,000 distinct CDR3 sequences, 14% of them seen just once; the ten biggest clones take up 25% to 30%. The CDR3 has 13 residues. Trimming cost V 8 bases and J 4 bases, with 17 bases left between them. CDR1 and CDR2 (germline): GTSNPN, SVGIG (reference sequence). Sequencing input: PBMCs. The rearrangement uses TRBV30 and TRBJ1-1, with D perhaps matching TRBD1 (5 bases). This sequence originates from a human donor in good health (CMV status not recorded). Some clones in this sample may be carry-over from other donors' samples. The CDR3 here is CAGGRDRSTEAFF. CDR3 DNA sequence: TGTGCCGGCGGCCGGGACCGGAGCACTGAAGCTTTCTTT. Variable domain in full (rest from reference TRBV30 and TRBJ1-1): SQTIHQWPATLVQPVGSPLSLECTVEGTSNPNLYWYRQAAGRGLQLLFYSVGIGQISSEVPQNLSASRPQDRQFILSSKKLLLSDSGFYLCAGGRDRSTEAFFGQGTRLTVV.